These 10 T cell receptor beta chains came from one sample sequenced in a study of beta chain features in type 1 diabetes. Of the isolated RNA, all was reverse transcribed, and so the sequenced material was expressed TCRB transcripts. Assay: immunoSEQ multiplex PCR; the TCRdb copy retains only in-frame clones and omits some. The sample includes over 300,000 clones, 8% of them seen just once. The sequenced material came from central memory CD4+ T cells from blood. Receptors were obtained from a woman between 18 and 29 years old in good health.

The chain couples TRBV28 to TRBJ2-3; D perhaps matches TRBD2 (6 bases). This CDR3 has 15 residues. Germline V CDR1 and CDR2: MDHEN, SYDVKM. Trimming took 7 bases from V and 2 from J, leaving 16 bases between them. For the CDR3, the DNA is TGTGCCAGCATGGGTCGGCGGGGCCTCACAGATACGCAGTATTTT. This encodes CASMGRRGLTDTQYF.

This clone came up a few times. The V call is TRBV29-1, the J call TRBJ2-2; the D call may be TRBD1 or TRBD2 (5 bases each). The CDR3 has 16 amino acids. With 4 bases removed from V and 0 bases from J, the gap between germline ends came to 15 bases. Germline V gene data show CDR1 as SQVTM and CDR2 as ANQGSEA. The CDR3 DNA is TGCAGCGTTGGTCAGCGGCAGGGACCGAACACCGGGGAGCTGTTTTTT. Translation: CSVGQRQGPNTGELFF.

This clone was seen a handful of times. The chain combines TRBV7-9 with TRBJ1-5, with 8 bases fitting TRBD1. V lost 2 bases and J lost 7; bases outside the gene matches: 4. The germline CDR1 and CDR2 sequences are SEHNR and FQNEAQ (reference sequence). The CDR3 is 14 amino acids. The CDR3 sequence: CASSLSGGHQPQHF. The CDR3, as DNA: TGTGCCAGCAGCTTATCAGGGGGCCACCAGCCCCAGCATTTT. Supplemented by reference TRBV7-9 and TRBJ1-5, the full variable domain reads DTGVSQNPRHKITKRGQNVTFRCDPISEHNRLYWYRQTLGQGPEFLTYFQNEAQLEKSRLLSDRFSAERPKGSFSTLEIQRTEQGDSAMYLCASSLSGGHQPQHFGDGTRLSIL.

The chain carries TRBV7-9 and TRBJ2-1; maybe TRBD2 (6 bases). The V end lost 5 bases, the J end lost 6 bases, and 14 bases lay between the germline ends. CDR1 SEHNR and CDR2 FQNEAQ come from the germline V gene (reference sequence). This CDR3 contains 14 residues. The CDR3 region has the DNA TGTGCCAGCAGCCCCTGGGGAGGTTCCAATGAGCAGTTCTTC. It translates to CASSPWGGSNEQFF.

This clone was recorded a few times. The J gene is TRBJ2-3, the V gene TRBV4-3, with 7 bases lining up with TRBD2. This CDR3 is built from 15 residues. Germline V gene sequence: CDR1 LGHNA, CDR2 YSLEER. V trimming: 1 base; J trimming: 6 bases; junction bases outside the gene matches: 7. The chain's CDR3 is CASSQALGGVDTQYF. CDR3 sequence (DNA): TGCGCCAGCAGCCAAGCCCTGGGAGGGGTTGATACGCAGTATTTT.

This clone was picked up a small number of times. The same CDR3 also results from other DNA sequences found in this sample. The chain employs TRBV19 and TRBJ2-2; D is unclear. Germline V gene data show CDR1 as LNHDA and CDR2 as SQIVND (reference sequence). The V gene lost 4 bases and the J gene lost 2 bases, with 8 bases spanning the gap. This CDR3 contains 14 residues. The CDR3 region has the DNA TGTGCCAGTAGTAGGGCGATAAACACCGGGGAGCTGTTTTTT. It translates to CASSRAINTGELFF. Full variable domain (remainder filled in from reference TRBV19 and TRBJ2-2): DGGITQSPKYLFRKEGQNVTLSCEQNLNHDAMYWYRQDPGQGLRLIYYSQIVNDFQKGDIAEGYSVSREKKESFPLTVTSAQKNPTAFYLCASSRAINTGELFFGEGSRLTVL.

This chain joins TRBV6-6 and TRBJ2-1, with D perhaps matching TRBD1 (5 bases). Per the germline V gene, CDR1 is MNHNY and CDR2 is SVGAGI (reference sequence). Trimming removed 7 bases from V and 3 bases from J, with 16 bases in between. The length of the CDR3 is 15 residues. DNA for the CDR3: TGTGCCAGCATATCGATAACAGGAGTCTACAATGAGCAGTTCTTC. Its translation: CASISITGVYNEQFF.

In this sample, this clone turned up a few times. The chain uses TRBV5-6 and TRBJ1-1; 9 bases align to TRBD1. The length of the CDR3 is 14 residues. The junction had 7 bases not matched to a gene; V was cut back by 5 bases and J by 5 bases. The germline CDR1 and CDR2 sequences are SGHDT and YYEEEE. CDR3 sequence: CASRRDRVGTEAFF. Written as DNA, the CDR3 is TGTGCCAGCAGACGGGACAGGGTAGGAACTGAAGCTTTCTTT. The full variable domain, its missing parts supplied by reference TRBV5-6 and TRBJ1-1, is DAGVTQSPTHLIKTRGQQVTLRCSPKSGHDTVSWYQQALGQGPQFIFQYYEEEERQRGNFPDRFSGHQFPNYSSELNVNALLLGDSALYLCASRRDRVGTEAFFGQGTRLTVV.

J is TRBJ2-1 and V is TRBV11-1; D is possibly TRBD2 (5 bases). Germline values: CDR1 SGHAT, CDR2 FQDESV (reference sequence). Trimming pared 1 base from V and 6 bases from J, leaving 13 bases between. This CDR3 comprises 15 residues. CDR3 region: CASSLGGRLANEQFF. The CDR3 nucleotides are TGTGCCAGCAGCTTAGGAGGGCGTTTAGCCAATGAGCAGTTCTTC. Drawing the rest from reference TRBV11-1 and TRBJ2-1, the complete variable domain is EAEVAQSPRYKITEKSQAVAFWCDPISGHATLYWYRQILGQGPELLVQFQDESVVDDSQLPKDRFSAERLKGVDSTLKIQPAELGDSAMYLCASSLGGRLANEQFFGPGTRLTVL.

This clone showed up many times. The DNA of the CDR3 is TGTGCCAGCAGTTATATGGGGGGAATCAGGACCCAGTACTTC. This encodes CASSYMGGIRTQYF. V usage is TRBV28 and J usage is TRBJ2-5, with D perhaps matching TRBD2 (6 bases). Germline CDR1 reads MDHEN; CDR2 reads SYDVKM. The CDR3 sequence is 14 residues long. V lost 4 bases and J lost 7, with 16 bases in between.